Listed here is a single T cell receptor beta chain. Its cognate antigen is unknown. This specimen belongs to a study of shared clonotypes between healthy human individuals. Whole-study results and caveats: The study drew on few donors, limiting represented genetic and exposure-history diversity.

The CDR3 runs 15 residues. J lost 5 bases, V lost 4 bases, and 8 bases had no gene match. CDR1 SGHRS and CDR2 YFSETQ come from the germline V gene. Researchers sequenced unsorted PBMC DNA using ten immunoSEQ deep assay plates. Sequenced by immunoSEQ multiplex PCR; TCRdb stores in-frame clones only, minus some. The sample records 500,000 to 650,000 clones, roughly 79% being singletons. The specimen was PBMCs. The sequence was collected from a woman aged 35 to 49 in good health. Some clones in this sample may be carry-over from other donors' samples. The rearrangement uses TRBV5-1 and TRBJ1-1, with 10 bases identical to TRBD1. The CDR3: CASSLGQGVWTEAFF. In DNA form, the CDR3 reads TGCGCCAGCAGCCTCGGACAGGGGGTATGGACTGAAGCTTTCTTT. The variable domain in full, completed from reference TRBV5-1 and TRBJ1-1, reads KAGVTQTPRYLIKTRGQQVTLSCSPISGHRSVSWYQQTPGQGLQFLFEYFSETQRNKGNFPGRFSGRQFSNSRSEMNVSTLELGDSALYLCASSLGQGVWTEAFFGQGTRLTVV.